These 10 T cell receptor beta chains were sequenced from one sample in a study of Ad26.COV2.S vaccination and SARS-CoV-2 variants. Measured with immunoSEQ multiplex PCR; TCRdb has only the in-frame clones, and not every one. The sample holds 120,000 to 150,000 clones; 80% to 90% are singletons and the top ten take about 5%. Specimen: peripheral blood, collected after recovery from COVID-19. All receptors derive from a human donor who had recovered from COVID-19.

V and J are TRBV7-2 and TRBJ2-2; maybe TRBD2 (5 bases). The V end lost 2 bases, the J end lost 6 bases, and 13 bases lay between the germline ends. Germline V gene data show CDR1 as SGHTA and CDR2 as FQGNSA. The CDR3 consists of 15 residues. The chain's CDR3 is CASSLTGNGAGELFF. CDR3 nucleotide sequence: TGTGCCAGCAGCTTAACCGGGAATGGCGCCGGGGAGCTGTTTTTT.

This clone was found a few times. The chain is built from TRBV19 and TRBJ1-5; no definite D call. V dropped 1 base and J dropped 4 bases, with 8 bases sitting between them. The CDR3 loop spans 14 amino acids. Germline CDR1 reads LNHDA; CDR2 reads SQIVND (reference sequence). The CDR3 DNA follows: TGTGCCAGTAGTATAGTGAGGTTTAATCAGCCCCAGCATTTT. It is translated as CASSIVRFNQPQHF. Filled out from reference TRBV19 and TRBJ1-5, the complete variable domain reads DGGITQSPKYLFRKEGQNVTLSCEQNLNHDAMYWYRQDPGQGLRLIYYSQIVNDFQKGDIAEGYSVSREKKESFPLTVTSAQKNPTAFYLCASSIVRFNQPQHFGDGTRLSIL.

This chain connects TRBV5-5 to TRBJ2-7; a weak D match, TRBD2 (7 bases). The CDR3 extends over 13 amino acids. Trimming took off 2 bases at V and 7 bases at J, with 13 bases between the two ends. Germline V CDR1 and CDR2: SGHKS, YYEKEE (reference sequence). The CDR3 is CASSFGGAREQYF. The DNA of the CDR3 is TGTGCCAGCAGCTTTGGGGGGGCGCGGGAGCAGTACTTC.

The rearrangement joins TRBV5-6 to TRBJ2-1; TRBD1 matches 8 bases. The V gene end was trimmed by 4 bases and the J gene end by 0 bases; junction bases not matched to a gene: 6. CDR1 and CDR2 from the germline V gene are SGHDT and YYEEEE. The CDR3 spans 16 residues. CDR3 DNA: TGTGCCAGCAGCGGGAACAGGGGGAACTCCTACAATGAGCAGTTCTTC. This gives the protein CASSGNRGNSYNEQFF.

The rearrangement links TRBV5-5 to TRBJ1-2; D is perhaps TRBD1 (6 bases). The CDR3 runs 13 residues. Between the trimmed V and J ends, which lost 4 bases and 1 base, there was a span of 8 bases. CDR1 and CDR2 from the germline V gene are SGHKS and YYEKEE (reference sequence). The CDR3 bases are TGTGCCAGCAGCAGGGACAATAACTATGGCTACACCTTC. Protein: CASSRDNNYGYTF.

This chain uses TRBV7-9 with TRBJ2-3, with 10 bases aligning to TRBD2. After removal of 1 base from V and 4 bases from J, the junction contained 5 bases not matched to a gene. The CDR3 has 16 residues. Germline V lookup: CDR1 SEHNR, CDR2 FQNEAQ (reference sequence). CDR3 coding DNA: TGTGCCAGCAGCTTAGGTTTCCTAGCGGGAGCAGATACGCAGTATTTT. As protein: CASSLGFLAGADTQYF.

The chain recombines TRBV5-4 with TRBJ1-1; 7 positions match TRBD1. The CDR3 length is 14 residues. With 3 bases clipped from V and 4 bases from J, the junction kept 6 bases outside the gene matches. Germline V lookup: CDR1 SGHNT, CDR2 YYREEE (reference sequence). The CDR3 nucleotides are TGTGCCAGCAGCTCCCAAAGGGGGCGCACTGAAGCTTTCTTT. Translation: CASSSQRGRTEAFF. The full variable domain, its missing parts supplied by reference TRBV5-4 and TRBJ1-1, is ETGVTQSPTHLIKTRGQQVTLRCSSQSGHNTVSWYQQALGQGPQFIFQYYREEENGRGNFPPRFSGLQFPNYSSELNVNALELDDSALYLCASSSQRGRTEAFFGQGTRLTVV.

The CDR3 reads CASSLNRGNRAYEQYF. The CDR3 bases are TGTGCCAGCAGCTTGAACCGAGGAAACAGGGCCTACGAGCAGTACTTC. The gene calls are TRBV5-8 and TRBJ2-7; D perhaps matches TRBD1 (6 bases). Per the germline V gene, CDR1 is SGHTS and CDR2 is YDEGEE. Trimming shortened V by 1 base and J by 2 bases, and 16 bases separated the two germline ends. The CDR3 runs 16 residues.

This CDR3 is CASSLAGGHSNEQFF. The CDR3 DNA reads as TGTGCCAGCAGCTTAGCGGGGGGGCATAGCAATGAGCAGTTCTTC. This chain links TRBV7-9 with TRBJ2-1; TRBD2 is a possible D gene (7 bases). CDR3 size: 15 residues. Germline V gene sequence: CDR1 SEHNR, CDR2 FQNEAQ (reference sequence). V lost 0 bases and J lost 6, with 12 bases in between.

This clone was seen more than once but under ten times. The CDR3 DNA sequence: TGTGCCAGCAGCTTAACAGGGGCTCGGTCCTACGAGCAGTACTTC. Translation: CASSLTGARSYEQYF. The chain joins TRBV13 to TRBJ2-7; 7 bases match TRBD1. The CDR3 runs to 15 residues. V shed 2 bases and J 1 base; nucleotides not matched to a gene: 5. Germline CDR1 PRHDT, CDR2 FYEKMQ (reference sequence).